This T cell receptor (beta chain) was identified during a study of cytomegalovirus exposure and HLA in healthy donors. Study in general: The early release's HLA-typed donors yielded roughly 85 million unique TCRs.

Study-level results: Later analysis suggested most CMV-associated TCR beta chains were HLA-restricted.

Vbeta (60) and Jbeta (13) primers were used in the PCR. Assay used: immunoSEQ multiplex PCR; TCRdb lists only in-frame clones, some missing. The sample has about 150,000 clones; roughly three quarters are singletons. To note about this clone: Its antigen is currently unknown.

CDR1 SGDLS and CDR2 YYNGEE come from the germline V gene. After removal of 3 bases from V and 6 bases from J, the junction contained 12 bases not matched to a gene. The CDR3 is made up of 18 amino acids. This chain joins TRBV9 and TRBJ2-2; 12 bases are a match to TRBD2. The sample was PBMCs. This sequence originates from a woman in her forties or fifties in good health and CMV-seropositive. In nucleotides, the CDR3 is TGTGCCAGCAGCGCGACTAGCGGGAGTGGGGGGTGGTCCGGGGAGCTGTTTTTT. Its translation is CASSATSGSGGWSGELFF.